These T cell receptor beta chains were read from a single sample in a study of Ad26.COV2.S vaccination and SARS-CoV-2 variants. Data came from immunoSEQ multiplex PCR; TCRdb stores just in-frame clones and leaves some out. The top ten hold about 3.3% of the sample, which has some 350,000 clones, 70% to 90% seen once. This sample comprised peripheral blood, obtained in a trial of Ad26.COV2.S vaccine versus placebo. The receptors derive from a person aged 18-60 years who received the Ad26.COV2.S COVID-19 vaccine or a placebo. Both conserved end residues are part of each CDR3. D genes are given only for firm matches. A row's size may be missing; if present it is once, few, many or a size class.

CDR3 protein: CASSDRGLGTDTQYF
CDR3 DNA: TGTGCCAGCAGTGACAGGGGCTTGGGCACAGATACGCAGTATTTT
J gene: TRBJ2-3
V gene: TRBV2
D gene: .
clone size: .

CDR3 protein: CASSRRDRWASEQYF
CDR3 DNA: TGTGCCAGCAGCCGCCGGGACAGGTGGGCCTCCGAGCAGTACTTC
J gene: TRBJ2-7
V gene: TRBV7-8
D gene: TRBD1
clone size: .

CDR3 protein: CASTGVISYEQYF
CDR3 DNA: TGTGCCAGCACGGGGGTTATCTCCTACGAGCAGTACTTC
J gene: TRBJ2-7
V gene: TRBV7-8
D gene: .
clone size: .

CDR3 protein: CASSLVGGAGETQYF
CDR3 DNA: TGCGCCAGCAGCTTGGTCGGGGGGGCCGGTGAGACCCAGTACTTC
J gene: TRBJ2-5
V gene: TRBV5-1
D gene: TRBD2
clone size: .

CDR3 protein: CASSVDPRREETQYF
CDR3 DNA: TGTGCCAGCAGCGTAGACCCCAGACGGGAAGAGACCCAGTACTTC
J gene: TRBJ2-5
V gene: TRBV9
D gene: .
clone size: .

CDR3 protein: CAWTGAGRNQPQHF
CDR3 DNA: TGTGCCTGGACAGGGGCGGGCCGCAATCAGCCCCAGCATTTT
J gene: TRBJ1-5
V gene: TRBV30
D gene: .
clone size: many

CDR3 protein: CASSRLQGEETQYF
CDR3 DNA: TGTGCCAGCAGCCGATTACAGGGAGAAGAGACCCAGTACTTC
J gene: TRBJ2-5
V gene: TRBV3-1/TRBV3-2
D gene: .
clone size: once

CDR3 protein: CASSLDSGRNSGNTIYF
CDR3 DNA: TGTGCCAGCAGCTTGGATTCGGGCCGGAACTCTGGAAACACCATATATTTT
J gene: TRBJ1-3
V gene: TRBV5-4
D gene: .
clone size: once

CDR3 protein: CASSEHRGLKSNQPQHF
CDR3 DNA: TGTGCCAGCAGTGAACACAGGGGTTTGAAAAGCAATCAGCCCCAGCATTTT
J gene: TRBJ1-5
V gene: TRBV5-5
D gene: TRBD1
clone size: .

CDR3 protein: CASNRHATNEKLFF
CDR3 DNA: TGTGCCAGCAACCGGCATGCAACTAATGAAAAACTGTTTTTT
J gene: TRBJ1-4
V gene: TRBV2
D gene: .
clone size: .

CDR3 protein: CASSIGLEEKLFF
CDR3 DNA: TGTGCCAGTAGTATAGGCCTGGAGGAAAAACTGTTTTTT
J gene: TRBJ1-4
V gene: TRBV19
D gene: .
clone size: once

CDR3 protein: CASSGGFIFSYNEQFF
CDR3 DNA: TGTGCCAGTAGTGGCGGGTTCATTTTCTCCTACAATGAGCAGTTCTTC
J gene: TRBJ2-1
V gene: TRBV19
D gene: .
clone size: .

CDR3 protein: CASSLLEDQPQHF
CDR3 DNA: TGTGCCAGCAGTTTGCTAGAAGATCAGCCCCAGCATTTT
J gene: TRBJ1-5
V gene: TRBV12-3/TRBV12-4
D gene: .
clone size: .